The source of this T cell receptor beta chain is a study of cytomegalovirus exposure and HLA in healthy donors. Study results and caveats: Generally TCR sequences proved uncommon, though certain public TCRs appeared in numerous donors. Listed as cytomegalovirus-associated were 150 to 200 TCR beta chains. TCR beta sequences numbering about 17,000 were associated with HLA alleles at 0.05 false discovery rate in a later analysis. In a later analysis, a missense DCLRE1C variant was linked to TCR beta V- and J-gene trimming.

Amplification used 60 Vbeta primers and 13 Jbeta primers. TCRdb's copy holds only in-frame clones and misses some; the assay was immunoSEQ multiplex PCR. Here the sample spans about 100,000 clones, roughly 78% being singletons. CDR1 is MDHEN, CDR2 SYDVKM, per germline. CDR3 length equals 15 residues. The trim removed 2 bases at V and 4 bases at J, leaving 7 bases unmatched. To note about this clone: The antigen remains undetermined.

What was sequenced was PBMCs. V gene TRBV28 combines with J gene TRBJ1-2; 7 bases map to TRBD1. The receptor comes from a woman aged 60-75 years in good health and CMV-seronegative. The CDR3 protein is CASSLGTATSYGYTF. The DNA of the CDR3 is TGTGCCAGCAGTTTAGGGACAGCCACAAGCTATGGCTACACCTTC.